Listed here are 16 T cell receptor beta chains from one sample, sequenced in a study of T-cell memory formation after mild COVID-19. TCRdb analysed the 5' RACE reads with MiXCR anew, one entry per CDR3 protein. The profile covers almost 550,000 distinct CDR3 sequences, with about a fifth appearing a single time and around 13% taken by the ten largest. The sample was PBMCs or a T cell subset sorted from them (not recorded which). Receptors originate from an adult woman who had mild COVID-19 (a few samples of this study predate the infection). Cell type and time point are not known.

J is TRBJ1-1 and V is TRBV6-5, with TRBD1 matching 11 bases. The CDR3 runs 13 residues. Per the germline V gene, CDR1 is MNHEY and CDR2 is SVGAGI. V shed 5 bases, J shed 6 bases, and the junction held 2 bases outside the gene matches. CDR3 nucleotides: TGTGCCAGCAGTGTGGGACAGGGGGCTGAAGCTTTCTTT. Amino acids: CASSVGQGAEAFF.

This clonotype was detected a few times. This rearrangement joins TRBV12-3 or TRBV12-4 to TRBJ1-1; D might be TRBD1 (5 bases). This CDR3 has 17 residues. Trimming left V 5 bases short and J 0 bases short, with 19 bases between. CDR3 DNA sequence: TGTGCCAGCAGTCTCCCTGAGGCAGGGCAGATGAACACTGAAGCTTTCTTT. It translates to CASSLPEAGQMNTEAFF.

This clonotype was observed a handful of times. The J gene is TRBJ2-1, the V gene TRBV4-1, with 9 bases aligning to TRBD2. CDR1 and CDR2 from the germline V gene are MGHRA and YSYEKL. J lost 6 bases, V lost 8 bases, and 11 bases had no gene match. The CDR3 sequence is 15 residues long. In DNA, the CDR3 is TGCGCCAGCCGAACTTGGACTAGCGATGCCAATGAGCAGTTCTTC. This translates into CASRTWTSDANEQFF.

The chain uses TRBV19 and TRBJ2-7; 10 bases are shared with TRBD2. CDR3 length equals 16 residues. The trim removed 0 bases at V and 2 bases at J, leaving 4 bases unmatched. CDR1 LNHDA and CDR2 SQIVND come from the germline V gene (reference sequence). The CDR3 loop reads CASSIESGRGPYEQYF. The CDR3 nucleotides read TGTGCCAGTAGTATAGAGAGCGGGAGGGGCCCCTACGAGCAGTACTTC.

The chain has TRBV9 and TRBJ2-2, with 8 bases matching TRBD2. V was clipped by 3 bases and J by 5 bases; unmatched bases: 18. In germline, CDR1 is SGDLS, CDR2 YYNGEE. The CDR3 sequence is 19 residues long. DNA for the CDR3: TGTGCCAGCAGCGCCTCCATCGACGGGAGGGGAGCCAGGACCGGGGAGCTGTTTTTT. Translation: CASSASIDGRGARTGELFF.

This chain connects TRBV20-1 to TRBJ2-7; 8 bases line up with TRBD2. The CDR3 runs 16 residues. Germline loops: CDR1 DFQATT, CDR2 SNEGSKA (reference sequence). The junction had 10 bases not matched to a gene; V was cut back by 0 bases and J by 3 bases. CDR3: CSARELGLAGNYEQYF. CDR3 nucleotides: TGCAGTGCTAGAGAGCTAGGACTAGCTGGGAACTACGAGCAGTACTTC.

The chain employs TRBV5-6 and TRBJ1-1; 8 bases agree with TRBD1. The J segment lost 4 bases and the V segment lost 3 bases, leaving 11 bases of the junction unmatched. CDR1 SGHDT and CDR2 YYEEEE come from the germline V gene. CDR3 size: 16 residues. The CDR3 nucleotides read TGTGCCAGCAGCTCCCGGGACAGGCCCATCCCCACTGAAGCTTTCTTT. This encodes CASSSRDRPIPTEAFF.

The gene calls are TRBV10-3 and TRBJ2-7; D is perhaps TRBD2 (6 bases). V lost 8 bases and J 7 bases, leaving 15 bases between the germline ends. Per the germline V gene, CDR1 is ENHRY and CDR2 is SYGVKD. The CDR3 length is 12 residues. CDR3 loop: CAIRETSSEQYF. CDR3 nucleotide sequence: TGTGCCATCCGGGAGACCTCTTCTGAGCAGTACTTC.

The sample holds a few counts of this clonotype. The chain employs TRBV12-3 or TRBV12-4 and TRBJ1-2, with TRBD1 matching over 8 bases. V lost 6 bases and J lost 3; bases outside the gene matches: 6. The CDR3 covers 14 residues. The CDR3 DNA sequence: TGTGCCAGCAGCCCGGGACAGGCCTACTATGGCTACACCTTC. Residues: CASSPGQAYYGYTF.

This clonotype was observed many times. The chain employs TRBV7-3 and TRBJ2-5; possible D gene TRBD2, 6 bases. V was cut by 3 bases and J by 3 bases, with 17 bases left in between. Per the germline V gene, CDR1 is SGHTA and CDR2 is FQGTGA. This CDR3 spans 16 amino acids. CDR3 bases: TGTGCCAGCAGCTTCAGTGGTTCTAGCGCGAAAGAGACCCAGTACTTC. It yields the protein CASSFSGSSAKETQYF.

DNA of the CDR3: TGCGCCAGCAGCCCGTCAGGGGCCGCGCCTTCCTACGAGCAGTACTTC. This encodes CASSPSGAAPSYEQYF. The chain links TRBV5-1 to TRBJ2-7; tentatively, D is TRBD1 (6 bases). The CDR3 covers 16 residues. CDR1 SGHRS and CDR2 YFSETQ come from the germline V gene. Trimming stripped 4 bases from V and 1 base from J, with 18 bases between.

This clonotype occurred many times. This chain links TRBV9 with TRBJ2-1, with D possibly being TRBD2 (6 bases). From germline, CDR1 is SGDLS and CDR2 YYNGEE. This CDR3 comprises 13 residues. With 4 bases removed from V and 8 bases from J, the gap between germline ends came to 13 bases. The CDR3 bases are TGTGCCAGCAGCCTCGTTTGGGGGGATGAGCAGTTCTTC. It specifies CASSLVWGDEQFF.

The rearrangement uses TRBV5-1 and TRBJ2-1; 13 bases are a match to TRBD2. CDR1 and CDR2 (germline): SGHRS, YFSETQ. After removal of 3 bases from V and 1 base from J, the junction contained 4 bases not matched to a gene. CDR3 length equals 17 residues. Here the CDR3 DNA reads TGCGCCAGCAGCTGGACTAGCGGGGGTTATTCCTACAATGAGCAGTTCTTC. It specifies CASSWTSGGYSYNEQFF. The full variable domain, its missing parts supplied by reference TRBV5-1 and TRBJ2-1, is KAGVTQTPRYLIKTRGQQVTLSCSPISGHRSVSWYQQTPGQGLQFLFEYFSETQRNKGNFPGRFSGRQFSNSRSEMNVSTLELGDSALYLCASSWTSGGYSYNEQFFGPGTRLTVL.

This clonotype was found a few times. This chain uses TRBV7-9 with TRBJ1-2; possibly TRBD1 for D (5 bases). CDR1 SEHNR and CDR2 FQNEAQ come from the germline V gene (reference sequence). The ends were cut back, 5 bases at V and 6 bases at J, with 19 bases in the middle. CDR3 size: 15 residues. The CDR3 is CASSPRTGGDHGYTF. The CDR3 DNA reads TGTGCCAGCAGCCCTCGGACGGGGGGGGACCATGGCTACACCTTC.

V is TRBV15 and J is TRBJ2-2; D uncertain. The V gene's germline CDR1 is LNHNV and CDR2 YYDKDF (reference sequence). V lost 4 bases to trimming and J lost 5 bases, with 8 bases between them. The CDR3 is 13 residues long. The DNA of the CDR3 is TGTGCCACCAGCATTCTAGTTACCGGGGAGCTGTTTTTT. Its translation is CATSILVTGELFF.

This chain uses TRBV29-1 with TRBJ2-2, with a weak D call TRBD1 (5 bases). Between the trimmed V and J ends, which lost 3 bases and 0 bases, there was a span of 11 bases. The CDR3 is 15 amino acids. Germline V CDR1 and CDR2: SQVTM, ANQGSEA. The CDR3 protein is CSVDGQGTNTGELFF. CDR3 DNA: TGCAGCGTTGACGGGCAGGGTACGAACACCGGGGAGCTGTTTTTT.